A selection of T cell receptor beta chains follows, all from one sample in a study of blood T cell repertoires in COVID-19. Profiled with immunoSEQ multiplex PCR; TCRdb holds only in-frame clones, not every one. This repertoire shows around 240,000 clones, approximately 83% found once; its top ten account for 1.9%. Source material: PBMCs or T cells enriched from blood (not recorded which). The receptor set was obtained from a woman between 50 and 59 years old who had recovered from COVID-19. CDR3s include the opening cysteine and the closing phenylalanine or tryptophan. A D gene is named only where the DNA matches it firmly. Clone size is given for some rows only: seen once, a few or many times, or a class if the clone is expanded.

v_gene: TRBV28
j_gene: TRBJ2-5
d_gene: TRBD1
abundance: NA
CDR3aa: CASSPIWTGAQETQYF
CDR3nt: TGTGCCAGCAGTCCCATCTGGACAGGGGCCCAAGAGACCCAGTACTTC

v_gene: TRBV3-1/TRBV3-2
j_gene: TRBJ1-5
d_gene: NA
abundance: NA
CDR3aa: CASSQEAGAIQPQHF
CDR3nt: TGTGCCAGCAGCCAAGAGGCGGGGGCGATTCAGCCCCAGCATTTT

v_gene: TRBV5-5
j_gene: TRBJ2-7
d_gene: TRBD2
abundance: NA
CDR3aa: CASSLFSGNRGEQYF
CDR3nt: TGTGCCAGCAGCTTGTTCAGCGGGAATCGGGGCGAGCAGTACTTC

v_gene: TRBV6-5
j_gene: TRBJ2-1
d_gene: TRBD2
abundance: NA
CDR3aa: CASRRLAAYNEQFF
CDR3nt: TGTGCCAGCAGAAGACTAGCGGCATACAATGAGCAGTTCTTC

v_gene: TRBV2
j_gene: TRBJ1-2
d_gene: NA
abundance: NA
CDR3aa: CASSVIQGHGYTF
CDR3nt: TGTGCCAGCAGTGTCATACAGGGTCATGGCTACACCTTC

v_gene: TRBV5-4
j_gene: TRBJ1-2
d_gene: TRBD1
abundance: NA
CDR3aa: CASSLAVGQVRGYTF
CDR3nt: TGTGCCAGCAGCTTGGCCGTGGGACAGGTGCGAGGCTACACCTTC

v_gene: TRBV12-3/TRBV12-4
j_gene: TRBJ2-7
d_gene: NA
abundance: few
CDR3aa: CASSLPSGTEQYF
CDR3nt: TGTGCCAGCAGTTTACCATCGGGGACAGAGCAGTACTTC

v_gene: TRBV19
j_gene: TRBJ2-5
d_gene: NA
abundance: NA
CDR3aa: CASSPGPVETQYF
CDR3nt: TGTGCCAGTAGTCCGGGTCCGGTAGAGACCCAGTACTTC

v_gene: TRBV11-2
j_gene: TRBJ1-3
d_gene: NA
abundance: few
CDR3aa: CASSLGIAGSSGNTIYF
CDR3nt: TGTGCCAGCAGCTTAGGGATCGCGGGTAGCTCTGGAAACACCATATATTTT

v_gene: TRBV28
j_gene: TRBJ1-3
d_gene: NA
abundance: NA
CDR3aa: CASSLSGGQVNTIYF
CDR3nt: TGTGCCAGCAGTTTAAGTGGCGGGCAGGTAAACACCATATATTTT

v_gene: TRBV9
j_gene: TRBJ2-1
d_gene: TRBD1
abundance: NA
CDR3aa: CASSATGTAYNEQFF
CDR3nt: TGTGCCAGCAGCGCCACCGGGACAGCCTACAATGAGCAGTTCTTC

v_gene: TRBV24-1
j_gene: TRBJ2-3
d_gene: NA
abundance: NA
CDR3aa: CATSDPQGPADTQYF
CDR3nt: TGTGCCACCAGTGATCCACAGGGACCAGCAGATACGCAGTATTTT

v_gene: TRBV28
j_gene: TRBJ2-3
d_gene: NA
abundance: NA
CDR3aa: CASNHNPYTDTQYF
CDR3nt: TGTGCCAGCAACCACAACCCTTACACAGATACGCAGTATTTT

v_gene: TRBV5-4
j_gene: TRBJ2-1
d_gene: NA
abundance: few
CDR3aa: CASSRGEHNEQFF
CDR3nt: TGTGCCAGCAGCCGTGGGGAGCACAATGAGCAGTTCTTC

v_gene: TRBV7-8
j_gene: TRBJ2-1
d_gene: TRBD1
abundance: NA
CDR3aa: CASSLDRGSYNEQFF
CDR3nt: TGTGCCAGCAGCTTGGACAGGGGATCTTACAATGAGCAGTTCTTC

v_gene: TRBV18
j_gene: TRBJ2-7
d_gene: NA
abundance: NA
CDR3aa: CASSPGLVNYEQYF
CDR3nt: TGTGCCAGCTCACCCGGACTGGTGAACTACGAGCAGTACTTC

v_gene: TRBV28
j_gene: TRBJ2-1
d_gene: NA
abundance: NA
CDR3aa: CASSALRGSYNEQFF
CDR3nt: TGTGCCAGCAGCGCACTTAGGGGCTCCTACAATGAGCAGTTCTTC

v_gene: TRBV5-1
j_gene: TRBJ1-1
d_gene: NA
abundance: NA
CDR3aa: CASSLKMDSEAFF
CDR3nt: TGCGCCAGCAGCTTGAAAATGGACAGTGAAGCTTTCTTT

v_gene: TRBV2
j_gene: TRBJ2-7
d_gene: TRBD2
abundance: NA
CDR3aa: CASSEQPQERGYEQYF
CDR3nt: TGTGCCAGCAGTGAACAACCCCAGGAGCGGGGCTACGAGCAGTACTTC

v_gene: TRBV30
j_gene: TRBJ1-2
d_gene: TRBD1
abundance: NA
CDR3aa: CAWSAGQVGNYGYTF
CDR3nt: TGTGCCTGGAGTGCGGGACAGGTCGGGAACTATGGCTACACCTTC

v_gene: TRBV12-3/TRBV12-4
j_gene: TRBJ2-3
d_gene: NA
abundance: NA
CDR3aa: CASGDTDTQYF
CDR3nt: TGTGCCAGCGGAGACACAGATACGCAGTATTTT

v_gene: TRBV7-9
j_gene: TRBJ1-1
d_gene: NA
abundance: NA
CDR3aa: CASRSTTGSRNTEAFF
CDR3nt: TGTGCCAGCAGGAGTACTACAGGGTCGCGGAACACTGAAGCTTTCTTT

v_gene: TRBV10-3
j_gene: TRBJ2-5
d_gene: NA
abundance: NA
CDR3aa: CAISSIGGEETQYF
CDR3nt: TGTGCCATCAGTTCGATTGGCGGGGAAGAGACCCAGTACTTC

v_gene: TRBV18
j_gene: TRBJ1-1
d_gene: NA
abundance: once
CDR3aa: CASSPSRREGTEAFF
CDR3nt: TGTGCCAGCTCACCGTCCCGCAGGGAGGGAACTGAAGCTTTCTTT

v_gene: TRBV20-1
j_gene: TRBJ1-1
d_gene: NA
abundance: NA
CDR3aa: CRCSMNTEAFF
CDR3nt: TGCAGATGCAGTATGAACACTGAAGCTTTCTTT

v_gene: TRBV11-2
j_gene: TRBJ1-1
d_gene: NA
abundance: NA
CDR3aa: CASSTRGNTEAFF
CDR3nt: TGTGCCAGCAGCACCAGGGGAAACACTGAAGCTTTCTTT

v_gene: TRBV4-2
j_gene: TRBJ2-1
d_gene: TRBD1
abundance: NA
CDR3aa: CASSQSPGQAYNEQFF
CDR3nt: TGTGCCAGCAGCCAAAGTCCGGGACAGGCATACAATGAGCAGTTCTTC

v_gene: TRBV10-3
j_gene: TRBJ1-2
d_gene: NA
abundance: NA
CDR3aa: CAIPGRVYGYTF
CDR3nt: TGTGCCATACCAGGGCGCGTCTATGGCTACACCTTC

v_gene: TRBV11-2
j_gene: TRBJ2-5
d_gene: TRBD2
abundance: NA
CDR3aa: CASSLVVVTSGGQETQYF
CDR3nt: TGTGCCAGCAGCTTAGTGGTGGTCACTAGCGGGGGACAAGAGACCCAGTACTTC

v_gene: TRBV5-1
j_gene: TRBJ2-1
d_gene: TRBD2
abundance: NA
CDR3aa: CASSLEGSGRGLLNEQFF
CDR3nt: TGCGCCAGCAGCTTGGAGGGTAGCGGGAGGGGGCTCTTAAATGAGCAGTTCTTC

v_gene: TRBV15
j_gene: TRBJ1-1
d_gene: NA
abundance: NA
CDR3aa: CATSRDRTDEAFF
CDR3nt: TGTGCCACCAGCAGAGATCGAACAGATGAAGCTTTCTTT

v_gene: TRBV3-1/TRBV3-2
j_gene: TRBJ2-1
d_gene: TRBD2
abundance: once
CDR3aa: CASSQEGGLAGYNEQFF
CDR3nt: TGTGCCAGCAGCCAAGAGGGGGGGCTAGCGGGATACAATGAGCAGTTCTTC

v_gene: TRBV6-5
j_gene: TRBJ1-6
d_gene: TRBD1
abundance: few
CDR3aa: CASSYSGQGGSPLHF
CDR3nt: TGTGCCAGCAGTTACTCGGGACAGGGAGGGTCACCCCTCCACTTT

v_gene: TRBV7-9
j_gene: TRBJ1-2
d_gene: NA
abundance: NA
CDR3aa: CASSLGGGADYGYTF
CDR3nt: TGTGCCAGCAGCTTAGGTGGGGGCGCCGACTATGGCTACACCTTC

v_gene: TRBV6-5
j_gene: TRBJ1-5
d_gene: NA
abundance: NA
CDR3aa: CASSPDTDYQPQHF
CDR3nt: TGTGCCAGCAGTCCCGACACCGATTATCAGCCCCAGCATTTT

v_gene: TRBV29-1
j_gene: TRBJ1-2
d_gene: TRBD1
abundance: few
CDR3aa: CSVEEPTGARNGYTF
CDR3nt: TGCAGCGTTGAAGAGCCGACAGGGGCGAGAAATGGCTACACCTTC

v_gene: TRBV13
j_gene: TRBJ2-1
d_gene: TRBD1
abundance: NA
CDR3aa: CASSLGRTGKGANEQFF
CDR3nt: TGTGCCAGCAGCTTAGGCCGGACGGGGAAGGGGGCCAATGAGCAGTTCTTC

v_gene: TRBV27
j_gene: TRBJ2-7
d_gene: TRBD1
abundance: NA
CDR3aa: CASSDRGQLSEQYF
CDR3nt: TGTGCCAGCAGTGACAGGGGGCAATTGAGTGAGCAGTACTTC

v_gene: TRBV9
j_gene: TRBJ2-7
d_gene: NA
abundance: NA
CDR3aa: CASSGDSSSYEQYF
CDR3nt: TGTGCCAGCAGTGGAGACAGTTCTTCCTACGAGCAGTACTTC

v_gene: TRBV7-2
j_gene: TRBJ1-5
d_gene: TRBD1
abundance: NA
CDR3aa: CASSLDRGNQPQHF
CDR3nt: TGTGCCAGCAGCCTGGACAGGGGCAATCAGCCCCAGCATTTT

v_gene: TRBV5-1
j_gene: TRBJ2-7
d_gene: NA
abundance: NA
CDR3aa: CASSYGGEQYF
CDR3nt: TGCGCCAGCAGCTATGGGGGGGAGCAGTACTTC

v_gene: TRBV5-1
j_gene: TRBJ1-1
d_gene: TRBD1
abundance: few
CDR3aa: CASTDRGGTEAFF
CDR3nt: TGCGCCAGCACAGACAGGGGCGGCACTGAAGCTTTCTTT

v_gene: TRBV5-1
j_gene: TRBJ1-1
d_gene: NA
abundance: once
CDR3aa: CASSYAGVGVNTEAFF
CDR3nt: TGCGCCAGCAGCTATGCAGGGGTGGGGGTGAACACTGAAGCTTTCTTT

v_gene: TRBV3-1/TRBV3-2
j_gene: TRBJ1-6
d_gene: NA
abundance: once
CDR3aa: CASSQVGGGNSPLHF
CDR3nt: TGTGCCAGCAGCCAAGTAGGAGGAGGTAATTCACCCCTCCACTTT

v_gene: TRBV7-9
j_gene: TRBJ2-7
d_gene: NA
abundance: NA
CDR3aa: CASSLITGRTYEQYF
CDR3nt: TGTGCCAGCAGCTTAATCACAGGGAGAACCTACGAGCAGTACTTC

v_gene: TRBV5-1
j_gene: TRBJ2-7
d_gene: NA
abundance: NA
CDR3aa: CASSSSRQTLSYEQYF
CDR3nt: TGCGCCAGCAGCTCTAGTCGACAGACTCTCTCCTACGAGCAGTACTTC

v_gene: TRBV27
j_gene: TRBJ2-3
d_gene: TRBD2
abundance: NA
CDR3aa: CASSFLAEDTDTQYF
CDR3nt: TGTGCCAGCAGTTTTCTAGCGGAAGACACAGATACGCAGTATTTT

v_gene: TRBV7-2
j_gene: TRBJ1-3
d_gene: TRBD1
abundance: NA
CDR3aa: CASSVDTGGTGNTIYF
CDR3nt: TGTGCCAGCAGCGTCGACACAGGGGGAACTGGAAACACCATATATTTT

v_gene: TRBV12-3/TRBV12-4
j_gene: TRBJ2-2
d_gene: NA
abundance: NA
CDR3aa: CASSQGGELFF
CDR3nt: TGTGCCAGCAGTCAGGGCGGGGAGCTGTTTTTT

v_gene: TRBV27
j_gene: TRBJ1-5
d_gene: TRBD1
abundance: NA
CDR3aa: CASSPGTGGISNQPQHF
CDR3nt: TGTGCCAGCAGTCCCGGGACAGGGGGAATTAGCAATCAGCCCCAGCATTTT

v_gene: TRBV5-4
j_gene: TRBJ2-1
d_gene: TRBD2
abundance: NA
CDR3aa: CASSSSGRTYGDEQFF
CDR3nt: TGTGCCAGCAGTTCTAGCGGGAGGACTTACGGGGATGAGCAGTTCTTC

v_gene: TRBV9
j_gene: TRBJ2-3
d_gene: NA
abundance: NA
CDR3aa: CASSVWRTDTQYF
CDR3nt: TGTGCCAGCAGCGTCTGGCGCACAGATACGCAGTATTTT

v_gene: TRBV11-1
j_gene: TRBJ2-5
d_gene: NA
abundance: NA
CDR3aa: CASLEGSQETQYF
CDR3nt: TGTGCCAGCTTGGAGGGGTCGCAAGAGACCCAGTACTTC